This entry describes one T cell receptor beta chain. Its antigen is currently unknown. V was pared by 2 bases and J by 2 bases, with 9 bases of the junction left unmatched. The germline CDR1 and CDR2 sequences are MGHRA and YSYEKL. This CDR3 has 16 amino acids. This record comes from a study of T-cell memory formation after mild COVID-19. Broader study findings: Some SARS-CoV-2-responding clones were already detected in memory before infection. Contracting CD4+ clones lay largely in CM and EM, with CD8+ ones residing in EMRA.

5'RACE, which relied on constant-segment primers, yielded TCR alpha and TCR beta cDNA libraries carrying sample barcodes and UMIs. TCRdb redid the calling of the 5' RACE reads with MiXCR, one entry per CDR3 protein. The sample has 350,000 to 500,000 distinct CDR3 sequences, less than 25% seen once. V gene TRBV4-1 combines with J gene TRBJ2-7; 7 bases fit TRBD2. The clonotype was recovered from an adult woman who had mild COVID-19 (a few samples of this study predate the infection). Cell type and time point are not known. The sample comprised PBMCs or a T cell subset sorted from them (not recorded which). The CDR3 bases are TGCGCCAGCAGCCAATCCGACCCGGGGGGTACCTACGAGCAGTACTTC. It specifies CASSQSDPGGTYEQYF.